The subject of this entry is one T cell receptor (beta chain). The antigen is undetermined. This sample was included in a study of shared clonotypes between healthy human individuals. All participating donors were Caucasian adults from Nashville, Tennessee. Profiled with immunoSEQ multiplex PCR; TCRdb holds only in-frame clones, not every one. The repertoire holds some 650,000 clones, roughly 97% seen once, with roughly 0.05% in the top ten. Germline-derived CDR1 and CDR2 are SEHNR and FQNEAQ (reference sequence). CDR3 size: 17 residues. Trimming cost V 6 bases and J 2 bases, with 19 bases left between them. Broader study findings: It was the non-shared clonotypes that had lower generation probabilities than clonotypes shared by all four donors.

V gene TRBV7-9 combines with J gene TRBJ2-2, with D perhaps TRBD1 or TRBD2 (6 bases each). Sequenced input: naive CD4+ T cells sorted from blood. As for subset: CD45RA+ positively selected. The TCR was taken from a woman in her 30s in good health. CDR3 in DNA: TGTGCCAGCAGGGAAGGGGGGACTCAACTTAACACCGGGGAGCTGTTTTTT. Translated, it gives CASREGGTQLNTGELFF.